The clone carrying this T cell receptor beta chain came up once. The antigen is unknown. This CDR3 region has 13 residues. V lost 6 bases and J lost 1; bases outside the gene matches: 1. CDR1 is LNHDA, CDR2 SQIVND, per germline (reference sequence). The PCR made use of 60 Vbeta and 13 Jbeta primers. Measured with immunoSEQ multiplex PCR; TCRdb has only the in-frame clones, and not every one. The table records 150,000 to 200,000 clones, about 80% of them present only once. The source of the sample is a study of cytomegalovirus exposure and HLA in healthy donors. General study results and limits: Presence/absence analyses assumed roughly uniform sequencing depth across donors, which may not hold. Later on, an analysis tied over 15,000 TCR beta sequences to HLA alleles at 0.05 false discovery rate.

This chain links TRBV19 with TRBJ1-1; 8 nucleotides align to TRBD1. The sequence was collected from a woman in her thirties or forties in good health and CMV-seronegative. Input material: PBMCs. The chain's CDR3 is CASSDRGNTEAFF. The CDR3 DNA follows: TGTGCCAGTAGCGACAGGGGGAACACTGAAGCTTTCTTT.